Below are 3 T cell receptor beta chains sequenced from a single sample in a study of PD-1 blockade in classical Hodgkin lymphoma. This table comes from immunoSEQ multiplex PCR, and its TCRdb copy is limited to in-frame clones, with some not included. There are some 41,000 clones in the sample; about 79% occur only once, and about 10% lies in the top ten. Every single patient, without exception, relapsed after autologous stem cell transplantation, and brentuximab vedotin exposure varied. The sample consisted of peripheral blood mononuclear cells (PBMCs), taken at baseline. The receptors originated from a human donor with classical Hodgkin lymphoma.

In this sample, this clone turned up a few times. The chain joins TRBV10-3 to TRBJ2-5, with 7 bases that match TRBD1. The CDR3 has 13 amino acids. Germline values: CDR1 ENHRY, CDR2 SYGVKD. Germline trimming cut 3 bases from V and 5 bases from J; bases unmatched to any gene: 3. CDR3 amino acids: CAISEGGGETQYF. The CDR3, as DNA: TGTGCCATCAGTGAAGGGGGCGGGGAGACCCAGTACTTC.

This clone was recorded only once. This rearrangement joins TRBV5-1 to TRBJ2-2, with TRBD1 matching 8 bases. The CDR3 extends over 15 amino acids. The ends lost 4 bases at V and 3 bases at J; junction bases unmatched: 5. Germline V lookup: CDR1 SGHRS, CDR2 YFSETQ. The CDR3 sequence is CASSRDRPDTGELFF. The CDR3 DNA reads TGCGCCAGCAGCCGGGACAGGCCTGACACCGGGGAGCTGTTTTTT.

With respect to this clone: Other DNA sequences in the sample encode the same CDR3. The rearrangement links TRBV19 to TRBJ2-2; 10 nucleotides match TRBD1. The germline V gene has CDR1 LNHDA and CDR2 SQIVND (reference sequence). The CDR3 contains 15 residues. V lost 4 bases, J lost 6 bases, and 5 bases stayed unmatched. The CDR3 coding sequence is TGTGCCAGTAGTAGGGGACAGGGGAAGGCCGGGGAGCTGTTTTTT. Its translation: CASSRGQGKAGELFF.